The clone carrying this TCR beta chain has only a few counts. The data are from a study of T cells after yellow fever vaccination. Deletions cut 4 bases from V and 4 bases from J, with 14 bases between. Germline V gene sequence: CDR1 SGHRS, CDR2 YFSETQ. This CDR3 region has 14 residues. A single record per CDR3 protein comes from TCRdb applying MiXCR to the 5' RACE reads. This table has 200,000 to 250,000 distinct CDR3 sequences, 2.5% to 3.5% appearing once. The chain links TRBV5-1 to TRBJ1-1, with D possibly TRBD1 on 5 matching bases. This TCR derives from a man aged 18 to 30 who received the YFV17D yellow fever vaccine. Source: CD4+ T cells sorted from PBMCs, taken 10 days after the yellow fever booster vaccination. This chain's CDR3 is CASSAFDSFTEAFF. DNA for the CDR3: TGCGCCAGCAGCGCCTTCGACAGTTTCACTGAAGCTTTCTTT. The variable domain in full, with the rest retrieved from reference TRBV5-1 and TRBJ1-1, is KAGVTQTPRYLIKTRGQQVTLSCSPISGHRSVSWYQQTPGQGLQFLFEYFSETQRNKGNFPGRFSGRQFSNSRSEMNVSTLELGDSALYLCASSAFDSFTEAFFGQGTRLTVV.